Following are 29 T cell receptor beta chains from one sample sequenced in a study of T cells after yellow fever vaccination. TCRdb recomputed calls from the 5' RACE reads with MiXCR, one row per CDR3 protein. The sample lists approximately 260,000 distinct CDR3 sequences, roughly 4.8% occurring once. The input for sequencing was CD4+ T cells sorted from PBMCs, taken on the day of the yellow fever booster vaccination. These receptors all stem from a man in his late teens or twenties who received the YFV17D yellow fever vaccine.

Regarding this clonotype: Possible read error: a much larger clone is one base away. This chain uses TRBV27 with TRBJ1-2; D remains ambiguous. With 4 bases removed from V and 2 bases from J, the gap between germline ends came to 11 bases. The CDR3 is 14 residues long. Germline CDR1 reads MNHEY; CDR2 reads SMNVEV (reference sequence). CDR3 in amino acids: CASSYDWANYGYTF. CDR3 DNA: TGTGCCAGCAGTTACGACTGGGCGAACTATGGCTACACCTTC.

This clonotype was detected only a few times. The chain uses TRBV3-1 and TRBJ2-7; D is unclear. V lost 3 bases and J 7 bases, leaving 10 bases between the germline ends. The V gene's germline CDR1 is LGHDT and CDR2 YNNKEL (reference sequence). The CDR3 is made up of 12 amino acids. CDR3 sequence reads: CASSQSPSEQYF. The CDR3 DNA sequence: TGTGCCAGCAGCCAGTCCCCGAGTGAGCAGTACTTC.

The chain is built from TRBV20-1 and TRBJ1-4; TRBD1 agrees at 9 bases. There are 14 residues in the CDR3. V was pared by 3 bases and J by 6 bases, with 5 bases of the junction left unmatched. Germline V gene data show CDR1 as DFQATT and CDR2 as SNEGSKA (reference sequence). CDR3 DNA sequence: TGCAGTGCTAGCGACAGGGGGTTCCATGAAAAACTGTTTTTT. This sequence encodes CSASDRGFHEKLFF.

This clonotype was seen a few times. The V and J genes are TRBV20-1 and TRBJ2-5, with 7 bases lining up with TRBD1. After removal of 3 bases from V and 1 base from J, the junction contained 8 bases not matched to a gene. The germline gives CDR1 DFQATT, CDR2 SNEGSKA (reference sequence). The CDR3 has 15 residues. The CDR3 reads CSASVPTGTQETQYF. The CDR3 bases are TGCAGTGCTAGCGTCCCGACAGGGACCCAAGAGACCCAGTACTTC.

This clonotype was detected many times. The chain joins TRBV20-1 to TRBJ2-1; maybe TRBD1 (5 bases). The germline V gene has CDR1 DFQATT and CDR2 SNEGSKA (reference sequence). V was trimmed by 1 base and J by 8 bases, leaving 12 bases between them. The CDR3 runs to 13 residues. The CDR3 nucleotides are TGCAGTGCTAGAGGTGACAGCCTCGATGAGCAGTTCTTC. Amino acids: CSARGDSLDEQFF.

The chain recombines TRBV28 with TRBJ1-1, with D uncertain. The V gene lost 2 bases and the J gene lost 0 bases, with 10 bases spanning the gap. The CDR3 covers 15 residues. Germline CDR1 and CDR2: MDHEN and SYDVKM. CDR3 DNA: TGTGCCAGCAGTTTACCTCGGATCATGAACACTGAAGCTTTCTTT. It specifies CASSLPRIMNTEAFF. Using reference TRBV28 and TRBJ1-1 for the parts outside the CDR3, the full variable domain is DVKVTQSSRYLVKRTGEKVFLECVQDMDHENMFWYRQDPGLGLRLIYFSYDVKMKEKGDIPEGYSVSREKKERFSLILESASTNQTSMYLCASSLPRIMNTEAFFGQGTRLTVV.

The genes are TRBV6-5 and TRBJ1-5; D is ambiguous. CDR1 MNHEY and CDR2 SVGAGI come from the germline V gene. This CDR3 region has 15 residues. V shed 0 bases and J shed 5 bases, with 11 bases lying between them. The CDR3 loop reads CASSYSSKVDQPQHF. CDR3 nucleotides: TGTGCCAGCAGTTACTCGTCGAAGGTCGATCAGCCCCAGCATTTT.

This clonotype has a handful of counts. The chain links TRBV9 to TRBJ2-7, with unresolved D. With 0 bases removed from V and 0 bases from J, the gap between germline ends came to 4 bases. Per germline, CDR1 SGDLS and CDR2 YYNGEE. The CDR3 loop spans 13 amino acids. The CDR3 DNA follows: TGTGCCAGCAGCGTAGGCGTCTCCTACGAGCAGTACTTC. It specifies CASSVGVSYEQYF. The variable domain in full, completed from reference TRBV9 and TRBJ2-7, reads DSGVTQTPKHLITATGQRVTLRCSPRSGDLSVYWYQQSLDQGLQFLIQYYNGEERAKGNILERFSAQQFPDLHSELNLSSLELGDSALYFCASSVGVSYEQYFGPGTRLTVT.

This clonotype was observed a few times. The rearrangement links TRBV10-3 to TRBJ2-5; the D is unclear. Trimming pared 10 bases from V and 2 bases from J, leaving 14 bases between. The CDR3 spans 13 residues. In germline, CDR1 is ENHRY, CDR2 SYGVKD. DNA of the CDR3: TGTGCCACCAATAGGCCAGAACAAGAGACCCAGTACTTC. Its protein product is CATNRPEQETQYF.

This clonotype was recorded many times. This rearrangement joins TRBV7-2 to TRBJ2-7; D unresolved. The CDR3 is made up of 17 amino acids. CDR1 is SGHTA and CDR2 is FQGNSA in the germline V gene. The V and J ends lost 0 bases and 2 bases respectively, with 17 bases between them. The CDR3 loop is CASSLALNPRTTYEQYF. In DNA, the CDR3 is TGTGCCAGCAGCTTAGCGCTAAACCCCCGGACCACCTACGAGCAGTACTTC.

This clonotype was counted a few times. The chain has TRBV2 and TRBJ2-3, with 11 bases lining up with TRBD2. CDR3 size: 15 residues. With 6 bases clipped from V and 6 bases from J, the junction kept 8 bases outside the gene matches. Germline loops: CDR1 SNHLY, CDR2 FYNNEI. CDR3 region: CASSLAGGPWDTQYF. CDR3 nucleotides: TGTGCCAGCAGCTTAGCGGGGGGGCCGTGGGATACGCAGTATTTT.

CDR3 sequence reads: CSARVPGVNTEAFF. In nucleotides, the CDR3 is TGCAGTGCTAGAGTTCCGGGTGTGAACACTGAAGCTTTCTTT. The V call is TRBV20-1, the J call TRBJ1-1; D gene unclear. The germline CDR1 and CDR2 sequences are DFQATT and SNEGSKA (reference sequence). CDR3 length: 14 amino acids. Trimming took 1 base from V and 0 from J, leaving 9 bases between them.

This clonotype was seen ten or more times. The rearrangement joins TRBV18 to TRBJ2-5; 14 nucleotides line up with TRBD2. The CDR3 loop spans 15 amino acids. Trimming at V came to 3 bases and at J to 3 bases, leaving 0 bases not matched to a gene. Germline-derived CDR1 and CDR2 are KGHSH and LQKENI. This CDR3 reads CASSPGLAGEETQYF. The CDR3 coding sequence is TGTGCCAGCTCACCGGGACTAGCGGGAGAAGAGACCCAGTACTTC.

This clonotype was seen only a few times. This chain's CDR3 is CASSPTNQPQHF. The CDR3 DNA reads as TGTGCCAGCTCACCGACTAATCAGCCCCAGCATTTT. This chain links TRBV18 with TRBJ1-5; D is uncertain. The germline gives CDR1 KGHSH, CDR2 LQKENI. This CDR3 is built from 12 residues. Between the trimmed V and J ends, which lost 3 bases and 4 bases, there was a span of 4 bases.

This clonotype was picked up a small number of times. The V and J genes are TRBV10-3 and TRBJ2-2, with 9 bases fitting TRBD2. Germline V gene data show CDR1 as ENHRY and CDR2 as SYGVKD. Trimming removed 5 bases from V and 1 base from J; junction bases left unmatched: 2. This CDR3 is 15 amino acids long. CDR3 loop: CAISPLAGNTGELFF. For the CDR3, the DNA is TGTGCCATCAGTCCACTAGCGGGGAACACCGGGGAGCTGTTTTTT.

This clonotype was counted many times. The J gene is TRBJ2-1, the V gene TRBV5-1; D is perhaps TRBD1 or TRBD2 (6 bases each). This CDR3 is 14 amino acids long. Germline-derived CDR1 and CDR2 are SGHRS and YFSETQ. Trimming took 0 bases from V and 4 from J, leaving 8 bases between them. The CDR3 coding sequence is TGCGCCAGCAGCTTGGGAGGGGGGTACAATGAGCAGTTCTTC. As protein: CASSLGGGYNEQFF.

This clonotype was seen a handful of times. The rearrangement joins TRBV6-5 to TRBJ1-1; D is possibly TRBD1 (6 bases). V was cut by 6 bases and J by 4 bases, with 21 bases left in between. The CDR3 has 16 amino acids. CDR1 and CDR2 (germline): MNHEY, SVGAGI. The CDR3, as DNA: TGTGCCAGCAGACAGACCATAAACAGGGTTGGCACTGAAGCTTTCTTT. Amino acids: CASRQTINRVGTEAFF.

The rearrangement uses TRBV20-1 and TRBJ2-5; D possibly corresponds to TRBD1 (6 bases). Germline V gene lookup returns CDR1 DFQATT and CDR2 SNEGSKA (reference sequence). CDR3 length equals 13 residues. Between the trimmed V and J ends, which lost 6 bases and 5 bases, there was a span of 16 bases. The CDR3 loop is CSAPTQGSETQYF. In DNA form, the CDR3 reads TGCAGTGCACCGACCCAGGGGTCGGAGACCCAGTACTTC.

This clonotype was counted between two and nine times. V usage is TRBV6-5 and J usage is TRBJ1-6; D ambiguous. The germline V gene has CDR1 MNHEY and CDR2 SVGAGI. The CDR3 has 15 residues. The ends were cut back, 6 bases at V and 1 base at J, with 10 bases in the middle. In DNA form, the CDR3 reads TGTGCCAGCAGGAAACACCAATCCTATAATTCACCCCTCCACTTT. Its translation: CASRKHQSYNSPLHF.

This clonotype was counted at least ten times. This rearrangement joins TRBV20-1 to TRBJ2-1, with 8 bases identical to TRBD2. CDR1 and CDR2 (germline): DFQATT, SNEGSKA (reference sequence). This CDR3 has 15 amino acids. J was trimmed by 2 bases and V by 0 bases; bases with no gene match: 3. CDR3 sequence (DNA): TGCAGTGCTAGAGATGAGCGGGAGACCTACAATGAGCAGTTCTTC. Translated, it gives CSARDERETYNEQFF.

The V gene is TRBV24-1, the J gene TRBJ2-3; 9 nucleotides line up with TRBD1. V was pared by 0 bases and J by 4 bases, with 1 base of the junction left unmatched. The V gene's germline CDR1 is KGHDR and CDR2 SFDVKD. CDR3 length equals 15 residues. The CDR3 DNA reads as TGTGCCACCAGTGATTTGACAGGGGGCGCAGATACGCAGTATTTT. Translation: CATSDLTGGADTQYF.

CDR3 sequence: CASSSRQGGSGANVLTF. The CDR3 DNA is TGCGCCAGCAGCAGCCGACAGGGCGGCTCTGGGGCCAACGTCCTGACTTTC. The V call is TRBV4-3, the J call TRBJ2-6; 7 bases line up with TRBD1. V was pared by 5 bases and J by 0 bases, with 7 bases of the junction left unmatched. Germline V gene lookup returns CDR1 LGHNA and CDR2 YSLEER. This CDR3 is built from 17 residues.

This clonotype has more than one count but fewer than ten. The CDR3 nucleotides are TGCGCCAGCAGCCAAGACGGGAGGCGGGGTGAGCAGTTCTTC. Encoded protein: CASSQDGRRGEQFF. This sequence joins TRBV4-3 and TRBJ2-1; 7 bases line up with TRBD2. CDR3 length: 14 residues. Germline CDR1 and CDR2: LGHNA and YSLEER. V shed 0 bases and J 9 bases; nucleotides not matched to a gene: 5.

This clonotype was seen more than once but under ten times. The chain links TRBV5-1 to TRBJ2-3, with D uncertain. CDR1 is SGHRS and CDR2 is YFSETQ in the germline V gene. The CDR3 runs 16 residues. V was clipped by 0 bases and J by 3 bases, with 14 bases between them. CDR3 bases: TGCGCCAGCAGCTTGGCCCCCGGATTGGGTACAGATACGCAGTATTTT. This sequence encodes CASSLAPGLGTDTQYF.

The gene calls are TRBV4-3 and TRBJ1-6; D is unresolved. V was cut by 3 bases and J by 7 bases, with 13 bases left in between. This CDR3 contains 15 residues. In germline, CDR1 is LGHNA, CDR2 YSLEER. This CDR3 is CASSHSDTVNSPLHF. The CDR3 bases are TGCGCCAGCAGCCACAGCGATACAGTCAATTCACCCCTCCACTTT.

This clonotype was seen many times. The chain links TRBV5-1 to TRBJ2-1; the D is unclear. The CDR3 loop spans 15 amino acids. Germline V gene lookup returns CDR1 SGHRS and CDR2 YFSETQ. V dropped 0 bases and J dropped 5 bases, with 12 bases sitting between them. In nucleotides, the CDR3 is TGCGCCAGCAGCTTGGACGAGCCTACCGACAATGAGCAGTTCTTC. It encodes CASSLDEPTDNEQFF. Full variable domain (outside the CDR3, taken from reference TRBV5-1 and TRBJ2-1): KAGVTQTPRYLIKTRGQQVTLSCSPISGHRSVSWYQQTPGQGLQFLFEYFSETQRNKGNFPGRFSGRQFSNSRSEMNVSTLELGDSALYLCASSLDEPTDNEQFFGPGTRLTVL.

This clonotype turned up a few times. This chain links TRBV5-1 with TRBJ1-6; D possibly corresponds to TRBD1 (6 bases). The CDR3 sequence is 14 residues long. Germline V gene sequence: CDR1 SGHRS, CDR2 YFSETQ. The V and J ends lost 2 bases and 11 bases respectively, with 14 bases between them. CDR3 DNA sequence: TGCGCCAGCAGCTTTGGACAGAAGAATCCACCCCTCCACTTT. It encodes CASSFGQKNPPLHF.

This clonotype has only a few counts. The rearrangement links TRBV4-3 to TRBJ2-3; D is unresolved. The V gene lost 0 bases and the J gene lost 4 bases, with 8 bases spanning the gap. The germline CDR1 and CDR2 sequences are LGHNA and YSLEER. CDR3 length equals 14 residues. The CDR3 protein is CASSQDVRSDTQYF. Here the CDR3 DNA reads TGCGCCAGCAGCCAAGACGTGAGGTCAGATACGCAGTATTTT.

A few counts support this clonotype. CDR3 protein: CASSRTGGLREQYV. CDR3 coding DNA: TGTGCCAGCAGCCGGACAGGGGGCTTGCGCGAGCAGTACGTC. This chain joins TRBV11-1 and TRBJ2-7, with TRBD1 identical over 11 bases. Germline V gene data show CDR1 as SGHAT and CDR2 as FQDESV (reference sequence). Unmatched junction bases numbered 6, after V lost 5 bases and J lost 6 bases. CDR3 length equals 14 residues.